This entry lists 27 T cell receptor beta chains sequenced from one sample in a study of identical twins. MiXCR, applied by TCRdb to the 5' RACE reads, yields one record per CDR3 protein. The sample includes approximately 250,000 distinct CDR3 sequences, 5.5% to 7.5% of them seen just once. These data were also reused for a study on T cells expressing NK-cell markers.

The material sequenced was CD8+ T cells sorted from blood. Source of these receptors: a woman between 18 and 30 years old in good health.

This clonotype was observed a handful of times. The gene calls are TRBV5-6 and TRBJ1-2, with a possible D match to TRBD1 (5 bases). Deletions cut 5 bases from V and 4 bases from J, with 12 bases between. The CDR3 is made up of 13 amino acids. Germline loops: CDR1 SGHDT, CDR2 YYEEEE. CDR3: CASRIGELYGYTF. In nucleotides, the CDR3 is TGTGCCAGCAGAATAGGGGAACTCTATGGCTACACCTTC.

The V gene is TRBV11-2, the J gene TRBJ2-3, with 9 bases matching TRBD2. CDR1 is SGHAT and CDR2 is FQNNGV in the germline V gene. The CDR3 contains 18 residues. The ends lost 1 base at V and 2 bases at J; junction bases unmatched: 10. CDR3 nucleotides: TGTGCCAGCAGCTTAGTCTTGGTTAGCGGGGGAACCACAGATACGCAGTATTTT. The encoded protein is CASSLVLVSGGTTDTQYF. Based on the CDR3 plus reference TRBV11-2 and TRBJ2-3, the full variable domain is EAGVAQSPRYKIIEKRQSVAFWCNPISGHATLYWYQQILGQGPKLLIQFQNNGVVDDSQLPKDRFSAERLKGVDSTLKIQPAKLEDSAVYLCASSLVLVSGGTTDTQYFGPGTRLTVL.

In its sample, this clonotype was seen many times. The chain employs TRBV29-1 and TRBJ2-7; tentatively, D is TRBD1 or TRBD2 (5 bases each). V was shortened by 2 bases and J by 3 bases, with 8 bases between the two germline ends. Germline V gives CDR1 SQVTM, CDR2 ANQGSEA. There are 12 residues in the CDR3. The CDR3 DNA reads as TGCAGCGTTGAAACGGGGCTCTACGAGCAGTACTTC. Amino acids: CSVETGLYEQYF.

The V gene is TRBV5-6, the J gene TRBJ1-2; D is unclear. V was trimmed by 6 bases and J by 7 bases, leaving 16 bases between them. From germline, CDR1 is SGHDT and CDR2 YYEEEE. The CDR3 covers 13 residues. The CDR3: CASTVLEGTGYTF. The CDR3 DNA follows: TGTGCCAGCACTGTGTTGGAGGGCACTGGCTACACCTTC.

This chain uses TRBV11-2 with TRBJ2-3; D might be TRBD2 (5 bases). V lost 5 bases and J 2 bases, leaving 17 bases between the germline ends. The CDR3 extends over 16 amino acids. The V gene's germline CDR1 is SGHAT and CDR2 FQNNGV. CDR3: CASSAHSAAATDTQYF. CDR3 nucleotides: TGTGCCAGCAGCGCCCACTCAGCGGCAGCCACAGATACGCAGTATTTT.

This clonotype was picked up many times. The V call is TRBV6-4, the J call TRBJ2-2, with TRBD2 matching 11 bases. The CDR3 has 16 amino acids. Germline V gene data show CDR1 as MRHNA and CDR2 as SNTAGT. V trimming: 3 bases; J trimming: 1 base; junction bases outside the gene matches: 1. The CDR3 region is CASSETSGGNTGELFF. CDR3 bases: TGTGCCAGCAGTGAAACTAGCGGGGGGAACACCGGGGAGCTGTTTTTT.

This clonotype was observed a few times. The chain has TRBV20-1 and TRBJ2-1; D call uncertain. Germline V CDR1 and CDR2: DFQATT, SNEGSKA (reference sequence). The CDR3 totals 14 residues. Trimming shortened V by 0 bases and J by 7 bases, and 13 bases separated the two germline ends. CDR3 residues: CSARDPGRANEQFF. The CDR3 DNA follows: TGCAGTGCTAGAGATCCTGGACGCGCAAATGAGCAGTTCTTC.

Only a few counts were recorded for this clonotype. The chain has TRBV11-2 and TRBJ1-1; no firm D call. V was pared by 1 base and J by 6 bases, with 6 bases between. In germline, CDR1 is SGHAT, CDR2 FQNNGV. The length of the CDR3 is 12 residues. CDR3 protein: CASSLVRSEAFF. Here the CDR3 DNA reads TGTGCCAGCAGCTTAGTAAGGTCTGAAGCTTTCTTT.

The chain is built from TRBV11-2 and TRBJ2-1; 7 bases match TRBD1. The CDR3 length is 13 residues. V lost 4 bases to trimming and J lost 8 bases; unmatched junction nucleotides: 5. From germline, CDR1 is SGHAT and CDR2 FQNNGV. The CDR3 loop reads CASSSDRAHEQFF. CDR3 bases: TGTGCCAGCAGCTCTGACAGGGCCCATGAGCAGTTCTTC.

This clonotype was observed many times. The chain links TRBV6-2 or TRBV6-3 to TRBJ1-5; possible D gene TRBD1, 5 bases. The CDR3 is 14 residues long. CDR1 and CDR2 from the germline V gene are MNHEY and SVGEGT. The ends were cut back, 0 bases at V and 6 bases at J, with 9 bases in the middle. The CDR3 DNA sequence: TGTGCCAGCAGTTACTCGGGGGATTCTCAGCCCCAGCATTTT. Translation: CASSYSGDSQPQHF.

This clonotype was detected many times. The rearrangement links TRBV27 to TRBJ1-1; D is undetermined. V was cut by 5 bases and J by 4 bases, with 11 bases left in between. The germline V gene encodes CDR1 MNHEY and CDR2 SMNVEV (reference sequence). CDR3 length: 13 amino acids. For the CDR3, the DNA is TGTGCCAGCAGTATCGGCCCCTTCACTGAAGCTTTCTTT. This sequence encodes CASSIGPFTEAFF.

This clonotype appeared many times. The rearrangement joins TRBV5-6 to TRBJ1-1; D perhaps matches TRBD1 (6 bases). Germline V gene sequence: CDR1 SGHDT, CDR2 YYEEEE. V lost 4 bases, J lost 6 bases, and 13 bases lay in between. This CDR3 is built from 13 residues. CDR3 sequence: CASSATGWAEAFF. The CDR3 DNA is TGTGCCAGCAGCGCCACAGGGTGGGCTGAAGCTTTCTTT.

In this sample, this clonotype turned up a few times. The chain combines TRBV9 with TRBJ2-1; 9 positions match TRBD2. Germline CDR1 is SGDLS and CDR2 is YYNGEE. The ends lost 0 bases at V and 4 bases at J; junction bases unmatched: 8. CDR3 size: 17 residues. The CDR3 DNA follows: TGTGCCAGCAGCGTAGGGTCCCCTAGCGGGACTTACAATGAGCAGTTCTTC. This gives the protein CASSVGSPSGTYNEQFF.

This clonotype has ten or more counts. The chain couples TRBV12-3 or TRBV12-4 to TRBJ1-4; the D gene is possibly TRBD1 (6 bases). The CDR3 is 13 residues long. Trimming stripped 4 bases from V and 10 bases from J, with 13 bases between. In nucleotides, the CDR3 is TGTGCCAGCAGTTGGGGGCTGGTAGGAAAACTGTTTTTT. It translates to CASSWGLVGKLFF.

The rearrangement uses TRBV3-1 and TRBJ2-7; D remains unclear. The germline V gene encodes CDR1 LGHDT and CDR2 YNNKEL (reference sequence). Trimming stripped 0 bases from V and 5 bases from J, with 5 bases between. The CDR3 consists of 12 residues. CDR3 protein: CASSQEWDEQYF. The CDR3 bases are TGTGCCAGCAGCCAAGAGTGGGACGAGCAGTACTTC.

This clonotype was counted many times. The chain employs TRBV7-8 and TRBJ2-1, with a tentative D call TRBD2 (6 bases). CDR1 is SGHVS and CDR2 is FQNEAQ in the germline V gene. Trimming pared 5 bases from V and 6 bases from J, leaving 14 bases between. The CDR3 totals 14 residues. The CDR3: CASSPTVGGNEQFF. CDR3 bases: TGTGCCAGCAGCCCCACCGTGGGGGGCAATGAGCAGTTCTTC.

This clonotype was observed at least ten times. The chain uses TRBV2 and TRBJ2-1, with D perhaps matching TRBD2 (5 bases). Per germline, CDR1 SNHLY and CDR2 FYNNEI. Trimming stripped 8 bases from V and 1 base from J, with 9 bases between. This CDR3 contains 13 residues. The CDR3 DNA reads TGTGCCAGCGTGTCGGGGTCCTACAATGAGCAGTTCTTC. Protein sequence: CASVSGSYNEQFF.

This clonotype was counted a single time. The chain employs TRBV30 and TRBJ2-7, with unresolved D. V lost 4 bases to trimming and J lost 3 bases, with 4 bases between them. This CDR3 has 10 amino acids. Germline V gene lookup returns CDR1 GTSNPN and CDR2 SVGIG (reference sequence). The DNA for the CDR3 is TGTGCCTGGAAGGACTACGAGCAGTACTTC. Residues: CAWKDYEQYF.

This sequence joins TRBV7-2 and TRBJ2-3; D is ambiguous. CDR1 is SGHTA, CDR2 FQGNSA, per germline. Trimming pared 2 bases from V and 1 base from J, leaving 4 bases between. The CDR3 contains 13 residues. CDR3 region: CASSLFRTDTQYF. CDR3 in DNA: TGTGCCAGCAGCTTATTTCGCACAGATACGCAGTATTTT.

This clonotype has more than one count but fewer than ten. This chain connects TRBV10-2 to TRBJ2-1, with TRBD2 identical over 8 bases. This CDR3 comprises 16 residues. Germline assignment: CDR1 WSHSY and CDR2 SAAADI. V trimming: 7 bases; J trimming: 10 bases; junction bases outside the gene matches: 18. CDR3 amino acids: CASKGGVAGPTGEQFF. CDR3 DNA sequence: TGCGCCAGCAAAGGTGGGGTAGCGGGACCAACGGGGGAGCAGTTCTTC.

In DNA form, the CDR3 reads TGTGCCAGCACCGCCGGGACAAATCAAGAGACCCAGTACTTC. Its translation is CASTAGTNQETQYF. V usage is TRBV7-8 and J usage is TRBJ2-5; tentative D call: TRBD1 (6 bases). This CDR3 has 14 residues. Germline lookup yields CDR1 SGHVS and CDR2 FQNEAQ. V was shortened by 7 bases and J by 2 bases, with 14 bases between the two germline ends.

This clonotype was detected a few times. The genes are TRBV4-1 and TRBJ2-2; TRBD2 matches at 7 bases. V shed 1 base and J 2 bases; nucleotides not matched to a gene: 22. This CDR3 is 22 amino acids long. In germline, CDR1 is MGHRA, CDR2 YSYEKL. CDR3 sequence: CASSQVRRGTTRYIVNTGELFF. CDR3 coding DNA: TGCGCCAGCAGCCAAGTTAGGCGTGGGACTACACGATACATAGTTAACACCGGGGAGCTGTTTTTT.

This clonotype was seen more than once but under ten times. CDR3: CASSITPRGGGELFF. CDR3 bases: TGTGCCAGCAGCATCACCCCCAGGGGGGGAGGGGAGCTGTTTTTT. The chain recombines TRBV9 with TRBJ2-2; D might be TRBD1 or TRBD2, each matching 7 bases. Germline CDR1 is SGDLS and CDR2 is YYNGEE. Trimming cost V 4 bases and J 8 bases, with 18 bases left between them. This CDR3 is 15 amino acids long.

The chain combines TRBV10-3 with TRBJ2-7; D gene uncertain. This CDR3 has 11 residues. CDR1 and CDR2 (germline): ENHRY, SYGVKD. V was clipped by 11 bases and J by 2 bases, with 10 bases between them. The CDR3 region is CAASETYEQYF. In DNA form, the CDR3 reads TGTGCCGCCTCGGAAACCTACGAGCAGTACTTC.

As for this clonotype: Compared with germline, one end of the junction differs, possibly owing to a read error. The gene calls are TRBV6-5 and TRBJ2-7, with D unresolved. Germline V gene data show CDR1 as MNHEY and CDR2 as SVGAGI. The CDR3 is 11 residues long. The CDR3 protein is CASRDQQSWNF. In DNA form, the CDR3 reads TGTGCCAGCAGAGACCAACAGTCCTGGAACTTC.

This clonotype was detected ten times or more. This chain's CDR3 is CATSDRPPSGSPYNEQFF. The CDR3 coding sequence is TGTGCCACCAGTGACCGACCTCCTAGCGGGAGTCCCTACAATGAGCAGTTCTTC. The chain joins TRBV24-1 to TRBJ2-1; 10 bases align to TRBD2. This CDR3 contains 18 residues. V lost 4 bases, J lost 2 bases, and 10 bases stayed unmatched. Per the germline V gene, CDR1 is KGHDR and CDR2 is SFDVKD.

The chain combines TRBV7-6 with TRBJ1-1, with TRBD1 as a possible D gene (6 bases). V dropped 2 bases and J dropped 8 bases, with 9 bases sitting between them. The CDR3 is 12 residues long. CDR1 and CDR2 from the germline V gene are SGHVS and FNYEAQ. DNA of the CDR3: TGTGCCAGCAGCTTAAGTCAGGGGGAAGCTTTCTTT. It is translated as CASSLSQGEAFF.